Shown below are 26 T cell receptor beta chains from a single sample sequenced in a study of PD-L1 blockade in urothelial cancer. Sequencing was performed with immunoSEQ multiplex PCR; in TCRdb, only in-frame clones are kept and a portion is missing. The sample includes 60,000 to 70,000 clones, 80% to 85% of them seen just once. Indicated time point: pretreatment peripheral blood. Here the sequenced sample was PBMCs, taken around atezolizumab (anti-PD-L1) treatment. These TCRs come from a man aged 70-80 years with urothelial cancer.

This clone was seen more than once but under ten times. The V call is TRBV6-6, the J call TRBJ1-2; D is unclear. CDR1 is MNHNY and CDR2 is SVGAGI in the germline V gene (reference sequence). V lost 8 bases to trimming and J lost 1 base, with 14 bases between them. This CDR3 spans 14 amino acids. Here the CDR3 reads CASREQLFNYGYTF. In DNA, the CDR3 is TGTGCCAGCCGGGAGCAGCTTTTTAACTATGGCTACACCTTC.

The V call is TRBV7-2, the J call TRBJ1-1, with a weak D call TRBD1 (5 bases). CDR1 SGHTA and CDR2 FQGNSA come from the germline V gene. Trimming took 1 base from V and 4 from J, leaving 10 bases between them. The CDR3 contains 14 residues. CDR3 region: CASSLEGIVTEAFF. The CDR3 nucleotides read TGTGCCAGCAGCTTAGAGGGGATAGTCACTGAAGCTTTCTTT. Complete variable domain (other parts from reference TRBV7-2 and TRBJ1-1): GAGVSQSPSNKVTEKGKDVELRCDPISGHTALYWYRQSLGQGLEFLIYFQGNSAPDKSGLPSDRFSAERTGGSVSTLTIQRTQQEDSAVYLCASSLEGIVTEAFFGQGTRLTVV.

This clone occurred once. CDR3 nucleotides: TGTGCCAGCAGCGTAGCCTCGAACACTGAAGCTTTCTTT. Residues: CASSVASNTEAFF. The chain combines TRBV9 with TRBJ1-1, with D unresolved. The CDR3 contains 13 residues. With 0 bases removed from V and 1 base from J, the gap between germline ends came to 4 bases. Germline V gene data show CDR1 as SGDLS and CDR2 as YYNGEE. Full variable domain (remainder filled in from reference TRBV9 and TRBJ1-1): DSGVTQTPKHLITATGQRVTLRCSPRSGDLSVYWYQQSLDQGLQFLIQYYNGEERAKGNILERFSAQQFPDLHSELNLSSLELGDSALYFCASSVASNTEAFFGQGTRLTVV.

The J gene is TRBJ2-7, the V gene TRBV4-1; D might be TRBD2 (6 bases). The CDR3 has 14 amino acids. V lost 1 base, J lost 5 bases, and 12 bases lay in between. Germline V gene data show CDR1 as MGHRA and CDR2 as YSYEKL. CDR3 DNA sequence: TGCGCCAGCAGCCAAGGCCTAGCGTACGACGAGCAGTACTTC. It is translated as CASSQGLAYDEQYF.

In DNA, the CDR3 is TGCGCCAGCAGCTCCCTAGTTCAAGAGACCCAGTACTTC. Amino acid sequence: CASSSLVQETQYF. The V gene is TRBV5-1, the J gene TRBJ2-5, with D hard to call. V was clipped by 3 bases and J by 2 bases, with 8 bases between them. The CDR3 spans 13 residues. Germline values: CDR1 SGHRS, CDR2 YFSETQ.

The chain couples TRBV10-1 to TRBJ1-2; D not resolved. V lost 4 bases and J 8 bases, leaving 14 bases between the germline ends. The germline gives CDR1 WNHNN, CDR2 SYGVQD (reference sequence). The CDR3 has 13 residues. The CDR3 DNA follows: TGCGCCAGCAGTGTGACCCCCAATAGCGGCTACACCTTC. It encodes CASSVTPNSGYTF.

J is TRBJ2-2 and V is TRBV5-1; weak D call: TRBD1 (8 bases). The CDR3 extends over 16 amino acids. The germline CDR1 and CDR2 sequences are SGHRS and YFSETQ. V gave up 7 bases and J gave up 0 bases, with 16 bases separating them. In DNA, the CDR3 is TGCGCCAGCGAAGATACAGGGGGGGCGAACACCGGGGAGCTGTTTTTT. It specifies CASEDTGGANTGELFF.

The rearrangement links TRBV12-5 to TRBJ1-2, with TRBD1 as a possible D gene (6 bases). The CDR3 is made up of 14 amino acids. Germline lookup yields CDR1 LGHNT and CDR2 FRNRAP. Trimming cost V 4 bases and J 5 bases, with 14 bases left between them. In DNA, the CDR3 is TGTGCTAGTGGTTCAACAGGGACAAGTTATGGCTACACCTTC. Its protein product is CASGSTGTSYGYTF.

This clone came up a few times. The chain carries TRBV18 and TRBJ1-2; D is unclear. V was trimmed by 2 bases and J by 0 bases, leaving 7 bases between them. CDR1 KGHSH and CDR2 LQKENI come from the germline V gene. The CDR3 has 14 residues. CDR3 bases: TGTGCCAGCTCACCAGCGGGAGCTAACTATGGCTACACCTTC. This sequence encodes CASSPAGANYGYTF.

The table lists this clone with a few counts. The CDR3 DNA follows: TGCAGCGTAACGGGAGCTGCCAAAAACATTCAGTACTTC. This translates into CSVTGAAKNIQYF. The chain joins TRBV29-1 to TRBJ2-4; a possible D gene is TRBD2 (6 bases). The CDR3 consists of 13 residues. The V and J ends lost 6 bases and 1 base respectively, with 10 bases between them. Germline CDR1 reads SQVTM; CDR2 reads ANQGSEA.

The V gene is TRBV29-1, the J gene TRBJ1-3, with 7 nucleotides matching TRBD1. After removal of 4 bases from V and 1 base from J, the junction contained 7 bases not matched to a gene. Germline V gene data show CDR1 as SQVTM and CDR2 as ANQGSEA. The CDR3 consists of 15 residues. The CDR3 loop is CSVVRQGGSGNTIYF. The CDR3 DNA follows: TGCAGCGTTGTCAGACAGGGTGGTTCTGGAAACACCATATATTTT.

The chain is built from TRBV6-1 and TRBJ2-2, with 12 positions matching TRBD2. Germline CDR1 MNHNS, CDR2 SASEGT. After removal of 1 base from V and 6 bases from J, the junction contained 9 bases not matched to a gene. The CDR3 runs 18 residues. The CDR3 loop reads CASSEGLAGAVGAGELFF. Written as DNA, the CDR3 is TGTGCCAGCAGTGAAGGACTAGCGGGAGCGGTGGGGGCCGGGGAGCTGTTTTTT.

The V gene is TRBV5-1, the J gene TRBJ1-5, with D uncertain. The CDR3 loop spans 14 amino acids. V was pared by 0 bases and J by 8 bases, with 12 bases between. CDR1 is SGHRS, CDR2 YFSETQ, per germline. DNA of the CDR3: TGCGCCAGCAGCTTGGGGGCCGGGAAGGAGCCCCAGCATTTT. This translates into CASSLGAGKEPQHF. Full variable domain (missing parts from reference TRBV5-1 and TRBJ1-5): KAGVTQTPRYLIKTRGQQVTLSCSPISGHRSVSWYQQTPGQGLQFLFEYFSETQRNKGNFPGRFSGRQFSNSRSEMNVSTLELGDSALYLCASSLGAGKEPQHFGDGTRLSIL.

The rearrangement joins TRBV10-3 to TRBJ1-2; 7 bases line up with TRBD1. The CDR3 covers 14 residues. CDR1 is ENHRY, CDR2 SYGVKD, per germline. V was clipped by 3 bases and J by 4 bases; unmatched bases: 5. The CDR3 reads CAISESGTAYGYTF. In DNA form, the CDR3 reads TGTGCCATCAGTGAATCCGGGACAGCCTATGGCTACACCTTC.

The rearrangement links TRBV9 to TRBJ2-2; tentative D call: TRBD1 (5 bases). This CDR3 has 14 amino acids. CDR1 and CDR2 (germline): SGDLS, YYNGEE. Deletions cut 5 bases from V and 2 bases from J, with 10 bases between. In DNA form, the CDR3 reads TGTGCCAGCAGAATAGGACAAAACACCGGGGAGCTGTTTTTT. Translation gives CASRIGQNTGELFF. Supplemented by reference TRBV9 and TRBJ2-2, the full variable domain reads DSGVTQTPKHLITATGQRVTLRCSPRSGDLSVYWYQQSLDQGLQFLIQYYNGEERAKGNILERFSAQQFPDLHSELNLSSLELGDSALYFCASRIGQNTGELFFGEGSRLTVL.

The J gene is TRBJ2-5, the V gene TRBV5-4, with 7 positions matching TRBD2. This CDR3 has 17 amino acids. The germline V gene encodes CDR1 SGHNT and CDR2 YYREEE (reference sequence). Trimming at V came to 6 bases and at J to 2 bases, leaving 16 bases not matched to a gene. CDR3 nucleotide sequence: TGTGCCAGCACCTACAGTCCCGGGACTAACCGACAAGAGACCCAGTACTTC. Translating gives CASTYSPGTNRQETQYF.

This clone was seen more than once but under ten times. This chain uses TRBV4-1 with TRBJ2-1; possibly TRBD2 for D (6 bases). Germline-derived CDR1 and CDR2 are MGHRA and YSYEKL. V was clipped by 0 bases and J by 0 bases, with 9 bases between them. This CDR3 has 16 residues. For the CDR3, the DNA is TGCGCCAGCAGCCAAGAGGGGAGGCCCTCCTACAATGAGCAGTTCTTC. Encoded protein: CASSQEGRPSYNEQFF.

The V call is TRBV25-1, the J call TRBJ1-1, with 9 nucleotides matching TRBD1. The CDR3 sequence is 15 residues long. Trimming at V came to 5 bases and at J to 0 bases, leaving 4 bases not matched to a gene. CDR1 and CDR2 (germline): MGHDK, SYGVNS. The CDR3 nucleotides read TGTGCCAGCAGTACGGACAGGGGAGTGAACACTGAAGCTTTCTTT. Protein: CASSTDRGVNTEAFF.

This clone appeared once. This chain links TRBV27 with TRBJ1-3; 7 nucleotides match TRBD1. The germline CDR1 and CDR2 sequences are MNHEY and SMNVEV (reference sequence). Trimming cost V 5 bases and J 0 bases; bases outside gene matches: 7. CDR3 length: 16 residues. For the CDR3, the DNA is TGTGCCAGCAGTACATCGGGACAGCACTCTGGAAACACCATATATTTT. The encoded protein is CASSTSGQHSGNTIYF.

The J gene is TRBJ2-2, the V gene TRBV9; a weak D match, TRBD1 (5 bases). Germline V CDR1 and CDR2: SGDLS, YYNGEE. Trimming shortened V by 4 bases and J by 1 base, and 11 bases separated the two germline ends. This CDR3 region has 15 residues. The CDR3 protein is CASSKDIQNTGELFF. The CDR3, as DNA: TGTGCCAGCAGCAAGGACATCCAGAACACCGGGGAGCTGTTTTTT. The complete variable domain, with remaining parts taken from reference TRBV9 and TRBJ2-2, reads DSGVTQTPKHLITATGQRVTLRCSPRSGDLSVYWYQQSLDQGLQFLIQYYNGEERAKGNILERFSAQQFPDLHSELNLSSLELGDSALYFCASSKDIQNTGELFFGEGSRLTVL.

The V and J genes are TRBV19 and TRBJ2-6; a possible D gene is TRBD2 (6 bases). The germline CDR1 and CDR2 sequences are LNHDA and SQIVND (reference sequence). CDR3 size: 16 residues. The germline V and J ends were trimmed by 1 base and 3 bases, with 10 bases remaining between them. CDR3 amino acids: CASSIVGGYGANVLTF. In nucleotides, the CDR3 is TGTGCCAGTAGTATAGTAGGAGGGTATGGGGCCAACGTCCTGACTTTC.

This clone was counted a single time. The genes are TRBV7-3 and TRBJ2-1; 9 bases line up with TRBD1. J gave up 3 bases and V 5 bases, and 8 bases lay outside the gene matches. From germline, CDR1 is SGHTA and CDR2 FQGTGA. The CDR3 extends over 16 amino acids. Here the CDR3 reads CASSTSTGGLYNEQFF. CDR3 coding DNA: TGTGCCAGCAGCACCAGTACAGGGGGCCTCTACAATGAGCAGTTCTTC.

The sample holds a few counts of this clone. V and J are TRBV14 and TRBJ2-1, with a possible D match to TRBD1 (5 bases). V lost 0 bases to trimming and J lost 7 bases, with 13 bases between them. The V gene's germline CDR1 is SGHDN and CDR2 FVKESK. The CDR3 contains 15 residues. The DNA of the CDR3 is TGTGCCAGCAGCCAAGAAGCAGGGAACTCTAATGAGCAGTTCTTC. This sequence encodes CASSQEAGNSNEQFF.

The gene calls are TRBV5-1 and TRBJ2-3, with 12 bases fitting TRBD2. The CDR3 covers 16 residues. The germline CDR1 and CDR2 sequences are SGHRS and YFSETQ. V shed 4 bases, J shed 0 bases, and the junction held 3 bases outside the gene matches. The DNA for the CDR3 is TGCGCCAGCAGCCTAGGACTAGCGGGGAGCACAGATACGCAGTATTTT. Translation gives CASSLGLAGSTDTQYF.

The gene calls are TRBV5-6 and TRBJ1-2; TRBD1 is a possible D gene (6 bases). The V and J ends lost 5 bases and 4 bases respectively, with 18 bases between them. CDR3 length equals 15 residues. In germline, CDR1 is SGHDT, CDR2 YYEEEE. In DNA, the CDR3 is TGTGCCAGCAGTTGGCGGGTCGACAGGTCCTATGGCTACACCTTC. Protein: CASSWRVDRSYGYTF.

V gene TRBV2 combines with J gene TRBJ2-1; 8 bases align to TRBD2. The CDR3 is 14 amino acids. J was trimmed by 7 bases and V by 4 bases; bases with no gene match: 6. Germline CDR1 reads SNHLY; CDR2 reads FYNNEI. CDR3 sequence: CASSGGLDSNEQFF. CDR3 DNA sequence: TGTGCCAGCAGTGGGGGACTAGACTCGAATGAGCAGTTCTTC. The whole variable domain, filled in from reference TRBV2 and TRBJ2-1, reads EPEVTQTPSHQVTQMGQEVILRCVPISNHLYFYWYRQILGQKVEFLVSFYNNEISEKSEIFDDQFSVERPDGSNFTLKIRSTKLEDSAMYFCASSGGLDSNEQFFGPGTRLTVL.